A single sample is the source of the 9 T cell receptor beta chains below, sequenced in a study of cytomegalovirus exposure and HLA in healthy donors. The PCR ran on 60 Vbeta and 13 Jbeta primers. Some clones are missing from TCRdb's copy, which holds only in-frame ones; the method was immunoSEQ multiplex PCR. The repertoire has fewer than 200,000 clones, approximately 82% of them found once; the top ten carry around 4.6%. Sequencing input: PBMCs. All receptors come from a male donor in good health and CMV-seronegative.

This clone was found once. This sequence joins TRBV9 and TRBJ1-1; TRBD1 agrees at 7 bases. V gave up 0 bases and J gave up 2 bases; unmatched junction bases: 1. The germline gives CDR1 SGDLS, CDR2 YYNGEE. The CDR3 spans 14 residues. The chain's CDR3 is CASSVAGGNTEAFF. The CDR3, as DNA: TGTGCCAGCAGCGTAGCAGGGGGAAACACTGAAGCTTTCTTT. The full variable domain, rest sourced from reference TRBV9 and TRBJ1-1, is DSGVTQTPKHLITATGQRVTLRCSPRSGDLSVYWYQQSLDQGLQFLIQYYNGEERAKGNILERFSAQQFPDLHSELNLSSLELGDSALYFCASSVAGGNTEAFFGQGTRLTVV.

As DNA, the CDR3 is TGTGCCAGCAGTTGGGGTGCGGGGGGCGCTGAAGCTTTCTTT. Protein: CASSWGAGGAEAFF. The rearrangement links TRBV6-5 to TRBJ1-1, with a weak D call TRBD1 (6 bases). The CDR3 length is 14 residues. The V end lost 4 bases, the J end lost 6 bases, and 15 bases lay between the germline ends. Looked up from germline, CDR1 is MNHEY and CDR2 is SVGAGI.

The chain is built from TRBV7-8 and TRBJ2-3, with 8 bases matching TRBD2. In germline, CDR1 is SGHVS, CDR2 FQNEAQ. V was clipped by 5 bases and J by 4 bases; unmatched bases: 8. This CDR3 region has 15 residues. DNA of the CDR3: TGTGCCAGCAGCCCCGGGACTAGTTCGGCAGATACGCAGTATTTT. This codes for CASSPGTSSADTQYF. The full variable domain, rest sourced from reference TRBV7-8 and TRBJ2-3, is GAGVSQSPRYKVAKRGQDVALRCDPISGHVSLFWYQQALGQGPEFLTYFQNEAQLDKSGLPSDRFFAERPEGSVSTLKIQRTQQEDSAVYLCASSPGTSSADTQYFGPGTRLTVL.

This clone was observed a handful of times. CDR3 amino acids: CASSFSSYEQYF. DNA of the CDR3: TGTGCCAGCAGCTTTAGCTCCTACGAGCAGTACTTC. The gene calls are TRBV7-9 and TRBJ2-7; D gene ambiguous. Trimming cost V 3 bases and J 0 bases, with 3 bases left between them. This CDR3 comprises 12 residues. Germline assignment: CDR1 SEHNR and CDR2 FQNEAQ (reference sequence).

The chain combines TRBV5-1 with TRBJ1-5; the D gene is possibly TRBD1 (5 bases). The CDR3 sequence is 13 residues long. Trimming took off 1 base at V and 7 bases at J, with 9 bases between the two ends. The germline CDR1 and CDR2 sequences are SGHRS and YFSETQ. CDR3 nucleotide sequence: TGCGCCAGCAGCTTGAGGGGCGACCAGCCCCAGCATTTT. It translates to CASSLRGDQPQHF.

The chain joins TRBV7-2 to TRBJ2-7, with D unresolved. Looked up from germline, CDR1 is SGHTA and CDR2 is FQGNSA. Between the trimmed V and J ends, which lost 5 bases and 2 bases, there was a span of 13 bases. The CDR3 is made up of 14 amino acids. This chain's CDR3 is CASSPSRQPYEQYF. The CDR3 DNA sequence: TGTGCCAGCAGCCCCTCGCGGCAGCCCTACGAGCAGTACTTC.

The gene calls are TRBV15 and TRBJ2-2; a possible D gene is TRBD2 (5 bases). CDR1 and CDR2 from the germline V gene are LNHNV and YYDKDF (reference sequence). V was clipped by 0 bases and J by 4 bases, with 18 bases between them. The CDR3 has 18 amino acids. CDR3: CATSREERVLARTGELFF. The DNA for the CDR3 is TGTGCCACCAGCAGAGAAGAGAGAGTCCTAGCCCGCACCGGGGAGCTGTTTTTT.

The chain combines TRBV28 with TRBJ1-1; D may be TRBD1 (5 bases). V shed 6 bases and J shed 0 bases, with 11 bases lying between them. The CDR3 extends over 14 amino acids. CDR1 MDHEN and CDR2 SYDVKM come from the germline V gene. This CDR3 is CASSTGLVNTEAFF. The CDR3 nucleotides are TGTGCCAGCAGCACGGGACTAGTGAACACTGAAGCTTTCTTT.

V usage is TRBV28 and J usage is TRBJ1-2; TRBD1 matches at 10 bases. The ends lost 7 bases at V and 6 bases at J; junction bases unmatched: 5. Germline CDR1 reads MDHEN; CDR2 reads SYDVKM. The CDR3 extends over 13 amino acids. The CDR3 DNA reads TGTGCCAGCACCTTAGGACAGGGGGATGGCTACACCTTC. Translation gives CASTLGQGDGYTF.